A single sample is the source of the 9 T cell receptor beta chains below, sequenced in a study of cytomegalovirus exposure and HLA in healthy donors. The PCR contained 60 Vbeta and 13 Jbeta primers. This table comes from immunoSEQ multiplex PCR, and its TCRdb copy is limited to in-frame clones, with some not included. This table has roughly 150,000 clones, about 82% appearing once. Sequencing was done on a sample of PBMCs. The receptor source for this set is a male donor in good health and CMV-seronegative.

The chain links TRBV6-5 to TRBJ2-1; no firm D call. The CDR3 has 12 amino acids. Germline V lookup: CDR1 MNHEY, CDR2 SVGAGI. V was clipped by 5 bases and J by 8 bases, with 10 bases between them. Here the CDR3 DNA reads TGTGCCAGCAGTCGAAACTCCGATGAGCAGTTCTTC. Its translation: CASSRNSDEQFF.

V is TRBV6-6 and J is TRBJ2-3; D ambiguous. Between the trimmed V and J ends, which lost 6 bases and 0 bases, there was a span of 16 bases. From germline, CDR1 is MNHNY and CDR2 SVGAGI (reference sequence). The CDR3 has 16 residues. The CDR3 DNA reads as TGTGCCAGCAGCACCCGGAGTCCACCTAGCACAGATACGCAGTATTTT. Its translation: CASSTRSPPSTDTQYF.

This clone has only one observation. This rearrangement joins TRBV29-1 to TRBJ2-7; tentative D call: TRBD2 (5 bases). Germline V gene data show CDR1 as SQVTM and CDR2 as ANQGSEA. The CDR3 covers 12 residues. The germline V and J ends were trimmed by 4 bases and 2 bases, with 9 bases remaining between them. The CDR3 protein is CSVGHGTYEQYF. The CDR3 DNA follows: TGCAGCGTTGGACACGGGACCTACGAGCAGTACTTC.

This CDR3 reads CASSVGGGGRITGELFF. The DNA of the CDR3 is TGTGCCAGCAGCGTAGGGGGCGGGGGGCGTATCACCGGGGAGCTGTTTTTT. V usage is TRBV9 and J usage is TRBJ2-2; TRBD2 aligns across 8 bases. Per germline, CDR1 SGDLS and CDR2 YYNGEE. The V gene end was trimmed by 0 bases and the J gene end by 4 bases; junction bases not matched to a gene: 8. The CDR3 has 17 amino acids.

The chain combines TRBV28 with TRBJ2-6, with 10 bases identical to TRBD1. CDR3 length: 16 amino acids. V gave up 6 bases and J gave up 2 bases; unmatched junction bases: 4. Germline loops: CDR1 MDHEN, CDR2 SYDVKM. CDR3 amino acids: CASSPGQGTGANVLTF. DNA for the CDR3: TGTGCCAGCAGCCCGGGACAGGGGACTGGGGCCAACGTCCTGACTTTC.

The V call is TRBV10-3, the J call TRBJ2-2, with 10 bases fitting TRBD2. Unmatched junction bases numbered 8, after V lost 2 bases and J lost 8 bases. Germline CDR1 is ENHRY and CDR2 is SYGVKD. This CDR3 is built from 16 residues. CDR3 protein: CAISEVLAGVSGELFF. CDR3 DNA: TGTGCCATCAGTGAGGTCCTAGCGGGAGTTTCTGGGGAGCTGTTTTTT.

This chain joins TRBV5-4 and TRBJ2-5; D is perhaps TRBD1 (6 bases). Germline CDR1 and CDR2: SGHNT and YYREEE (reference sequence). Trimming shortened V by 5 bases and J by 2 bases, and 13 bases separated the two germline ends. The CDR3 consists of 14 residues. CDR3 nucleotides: TGTGCCAGCAGAAACGGACAGATTCAAGAGACCCAGTACTTC. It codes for CASRNGQIQETQYF. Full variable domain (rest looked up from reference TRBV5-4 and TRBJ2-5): ETGVTQSPTHLIKTRGQQVTLRCSSQSGHNTVSWYQQALGQGPQFIFQYYREEENGRGNFPPRFSGLQFPNYSSELNVNALELDDSALYLCASRNGQIQETQYFGPGTRLLVL.

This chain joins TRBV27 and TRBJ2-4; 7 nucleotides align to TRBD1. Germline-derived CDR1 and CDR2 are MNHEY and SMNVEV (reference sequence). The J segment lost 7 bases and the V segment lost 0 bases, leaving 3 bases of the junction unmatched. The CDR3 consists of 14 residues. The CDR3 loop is CASSLSKGANIQYF. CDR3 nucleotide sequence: TGTGCCAGCAGTTTATCGAAGGGGGCGAACATTCAGTACTTC.

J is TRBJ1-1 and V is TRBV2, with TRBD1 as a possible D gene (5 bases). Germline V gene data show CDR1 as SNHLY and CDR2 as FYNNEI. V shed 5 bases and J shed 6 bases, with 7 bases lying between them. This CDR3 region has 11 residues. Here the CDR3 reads CASSLTAEAFF. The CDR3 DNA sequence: TGTGCCAGCAGTCTGACAGCTGAAGCTTTCTTT.